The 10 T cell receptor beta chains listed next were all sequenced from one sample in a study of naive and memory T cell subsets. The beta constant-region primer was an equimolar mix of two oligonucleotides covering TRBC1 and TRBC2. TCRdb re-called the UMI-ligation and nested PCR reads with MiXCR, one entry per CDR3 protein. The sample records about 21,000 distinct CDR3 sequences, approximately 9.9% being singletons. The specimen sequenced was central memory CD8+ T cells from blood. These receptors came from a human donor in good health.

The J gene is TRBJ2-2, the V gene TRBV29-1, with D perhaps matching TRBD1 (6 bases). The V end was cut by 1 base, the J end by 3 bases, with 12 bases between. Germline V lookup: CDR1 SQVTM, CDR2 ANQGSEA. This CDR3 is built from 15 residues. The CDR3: CSVEVGGGDTGELFF. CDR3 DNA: TGCAGCGTTGAAGTTGGGGGCGGAGACACCGGGGAGCTGTTTTTT.

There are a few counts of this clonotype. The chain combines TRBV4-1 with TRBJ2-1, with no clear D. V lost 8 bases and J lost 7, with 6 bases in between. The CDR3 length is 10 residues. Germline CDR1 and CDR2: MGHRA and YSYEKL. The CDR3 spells CASGENEQFF. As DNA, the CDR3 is TGCGCCAGCGGAGAAAATGAGCAGTTCTTC.

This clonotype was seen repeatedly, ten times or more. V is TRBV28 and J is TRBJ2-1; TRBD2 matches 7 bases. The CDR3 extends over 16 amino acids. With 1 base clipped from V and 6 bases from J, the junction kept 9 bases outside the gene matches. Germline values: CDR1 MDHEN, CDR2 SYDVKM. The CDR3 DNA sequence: TGTGCCAGCAGTTTATTCGGGGGAGGGCCGGGCAATGAGCAGTTCTTC. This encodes CASSLFGGGPGNEQFF.

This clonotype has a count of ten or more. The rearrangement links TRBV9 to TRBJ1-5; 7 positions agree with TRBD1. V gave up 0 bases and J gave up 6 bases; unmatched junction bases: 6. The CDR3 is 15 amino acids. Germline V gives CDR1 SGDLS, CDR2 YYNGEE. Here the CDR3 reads CASSVDGGTAQPQHF. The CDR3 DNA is TGTGCCAGCAGCGTAGATGGAGGGACAGCTCAGCCCCAGCATTTT.

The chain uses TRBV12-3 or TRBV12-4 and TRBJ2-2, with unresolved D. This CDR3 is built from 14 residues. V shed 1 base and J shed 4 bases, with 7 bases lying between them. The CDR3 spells CASSLELFTGELFF. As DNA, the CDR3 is TGTGCCAGCAGTTTAGAACTCTTCACCGGGGAGCTGTTTTTT.

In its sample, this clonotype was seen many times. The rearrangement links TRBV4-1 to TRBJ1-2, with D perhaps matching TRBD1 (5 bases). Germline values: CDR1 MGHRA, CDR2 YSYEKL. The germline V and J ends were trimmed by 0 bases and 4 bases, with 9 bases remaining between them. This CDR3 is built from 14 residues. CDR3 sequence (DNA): TGCGCCAGCAGCCAAGAATCAGGGATCTATGGCTACACCTTC. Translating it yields CASSQESGIYGYTF.

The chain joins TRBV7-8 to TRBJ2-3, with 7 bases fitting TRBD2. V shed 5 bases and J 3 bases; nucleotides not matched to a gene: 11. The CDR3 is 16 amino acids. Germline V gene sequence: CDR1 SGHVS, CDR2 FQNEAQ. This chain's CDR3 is CASSGGLSGRTDTQYF. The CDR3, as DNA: TGTGCCAGCAGCGGAGGACTGTCCGGGAGGACAGATACGCAGTATTTT.

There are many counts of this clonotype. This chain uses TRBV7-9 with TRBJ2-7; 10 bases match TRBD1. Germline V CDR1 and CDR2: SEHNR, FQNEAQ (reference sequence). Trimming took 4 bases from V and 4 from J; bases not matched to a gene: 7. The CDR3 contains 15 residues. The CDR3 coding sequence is TGTGCCAGCAGCTCGGACAGGGGGTTAAAATACGAGCAGTACTTC. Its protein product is CASSSDRGLKYEQYF.

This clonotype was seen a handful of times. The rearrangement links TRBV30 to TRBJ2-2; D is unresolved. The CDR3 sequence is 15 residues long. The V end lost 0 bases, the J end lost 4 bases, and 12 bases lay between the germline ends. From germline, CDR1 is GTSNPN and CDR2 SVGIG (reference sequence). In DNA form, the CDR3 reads TGTGCCTGGAGTGTAGAGCCCAGCCCCACCGGGGAGCTGTTTTTT. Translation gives CAWSVEPSPTGELFF.

This chain's CDR3 is CASSRGQGSDTQYF. The CDR3 nucleotides are TGTGCCAGCAGTCGGGGACAGGGTTCAGATACGCAGTATTTT. The J gene is TRBJ2-3, the V gene TRBV25-1; 9 bases map to TRBD1. With 5 bases clipped from V and 4 bases from J, the junction kept 4 bases outside the gene matches. The CDR3 is made up of 14 amino acids. CDR1 and CDR2 from the germline V gene are MGHDK and SYGVNS.